The 28 T cell receptor beta chains in this list originate from one sample, sequenced in a study of T-cell reconstitution after alpha-beta-depleted transplantation in children. Library preparation (for TCRbeta) was performed with unique molecular identifiers. Via MiXCR, TCRdb re-called the PCR reads, giving one row per CDR3 protein. The repertoire holds 380,000 or so distinct CDR3 sequences, with roughly 15% as singletons. Here the sequenced sample was PBMCs, taken from the stem cell graft. These receptors all come from a human donor who donated a stem cell graft to a child with Fanconi anemia.

There are many counts of this clonotype. The chain joins TRBV5-1 to TRBJ1-1; no reliable D call. This CDR3 is 15 amino acids long. V was clipped by 4 bases and J by 0 bases, with 13 bases between them. The germline V gene has CDR1 SGHRS and CDR2 YFSETQ. The CDR3 DNA reads as TGCGCCAGCAGCCCTTCGACACAAATGAACACTGAAGCTTTCTTT. Its protein product is CASSPSTQMNTEAFF.

This clonotype occurred many times. The chain employs TRBV5-1 and TRBJ2-2; D not certain. Deletions cut 4 bases from V and 2 bases from J, with 6 bases between. Germline V gene data show CDR1 as SGHRS and CDR2 as YFSETQ. The CDR3 has 13 amino acids. CDR3 loop: CASSHENTGELFF. The CDR3 nucleotides read TGCGCCAGCAGCCACGAAAACACCGGGGAGCTGTTTTTT.

The chain uses TRBV20-1 and TRBJ2-1; 7 nucleotides agree with TRBD2. The ends lost 0 bases at V and 10 bases at J; junction bases unmatched: 18. From germline, CDR1 is DFQATT and CDR2 SNEGSKA (reference sequence). The CDR3 is made up of 17 amino acids. CDR3 sequence reads: CSARDFRVGRGFEEQFF. The CDR3, as DNA: TGCAGTGCTAGAGATTTTCGAGTTGGGAGGGGATTTGAGGAGCAGTTCTTC.

A few counts support this clonotype. J is TRBJ1-1 and V is TRBV29-1; D gene ambiguous. CDR3 size: 12 residues. The germline CDR1 and CDR2 sequences are SQVTM and ANQGSEA. V was trimmed by 2 bases and J by 3 bases, leaving 7 bases between them. CDR3 sequence reads: CSVENGHTEAFF. Here the CDR3 DNA reads TGCAGCGTTGAAAACGGACACACTGAAGCTTTCTTT.

This clonotype appeared once. The V and J genes are TRBV20-1 and TRBJ2-1, with D tentatively TRBD2 (6 bases). Germline V gene sequence: CDR1 DFQATT, CDR2 SNEGSKA (reference sequence). Trimming removed 6 bases at V and 3 bases at J, with 12 bases between. The CDR3 length is 13 residues. In DNA form, the CDR3 reads TGCAGTGCCGCGGGAAGTTACTACAATGAGCAGTTCTTC. Protein sequence: CSAAGSYYNEQFF.

This chain joins TRBV20-1 and TRBJ2-1, with 8 bases aligning to TRBD2. This CDR3 region has 16 residues. V shed 0 bases, J shed 9 bases, and the junction held 13 bases outside the gene matches. Germline CDR1 reads DFQATT; CDR2 reads SNEGSKA (reference sequence). CDR3 protein: CSARDMRGAIAAEQFF. As DNA, the CDR3 is TGCAGTGCTAGAGATATGCGGGGGGCCATCGCGGCTGAGCAGTTCTTC.

The DNA of the CDR3 is TGCAGCGTTGAAATCCCAGGGAGGGGTATATATACGCAGTATTTT. It specifies CSVEIPGRGIYTQYF. The chain carries TRBV29-1 and TRBJ2-3, with 7 nucleotides matching TRBD2. V dropped 2 bases and J dropped 7; count of bases not matched to a gene: 12. CDR1 and CDR2 (germline): SQVTM, ANQGSEA. The CDR3 consists of 15 residues.

This clonotype was seen a few times. The chain carries TRBV7-9 and TRBJ2-1, with 10 bases matching TRBD1. The germline V gene has CDR1 SEHNR and CDR2 FQNEAQ (reference sequence). V was pared by 5 bases and J by 3 bases, with 7 bases of the junction left unmatched. The CDR3 loop spans 16 amino acids. The CDR3 DNA reads as TGTGCCAGCAGCATGACCGGGACAGGGGACTACAATGAGCAGTTCTTC. Its protein product is CASSMTGTGDYNEQFF.

This clonotype occurred many times. This sequence joins TRBV3-1 and TRBJ2-1; 7 bases agree with TRBD2. Trimming took 5 bases from V and 8 from J; bases not matched to a gene: 3. The CDR3 loop spans 12 amino acids. The V gene's germline CDR1 is LGHDT and CDR2 YNNKEL (reference sequence). The CDR3 coding sequence is TGTGCCAGCAGCGGGACTAACGATGAGCAGTTCTTC. The encoded protein is CASSGTNDEQFF.

This rearrangement joins TRBV5-1 to TRBJ2-7; D not certain. There are 15 residues in the CDR3. The V gene's germline CDR1 is SGHRS and CDR2 YFSETQ. V lost 0 bases and J 1 base, leaving 11 bases between the germline ends. The CDR3 sequence is CASSLGPHGSYEQYV. The CDR3, as DNA: TGCGCCAGCAGCTTGGGTCCCCACGGGTCCTACGAGCAGTACGTC.

The V gene is TRBV19, the J gene TRBJ1-1; 7 bases line up with TRBD1. The trim removed 5 bases at V and 8 bases at J, leaving 11 bases unmatched. Germline V gene sequence: CDR1 LNHDA, CDR2 SQIVND (reference sequence). This CDR3 has 14 amino acids. DNA of the CDR3: TGTGCCAGTAGTGGAACCAACAGGGGAAGGGAAGCTTTCTTT. Residues: CASSGTNRGREAFF.

A few counts support this clonotype. V usage is TRBV6-2 or TRBV6-3 and J usage is TRBJ2-1; no reliable D call. With 7 bases removed from V and 0 bases from J, the gap between germline ends came to 10 bases. The CDR3 is 14 residues long. Germline-derived CDR1 and CDR2 are MNHEY and SVGEGT. The CDR3 is CASTRSGSYNEQFF. Here the CDR3 DNA reads TGTGCCAGCACGAGGAGTGGCTCCTACAATGAGCAGTTCTTC.

This clonotype was detected ten times or more. The chain combines TRBV12-3 or TRBV12-4 with TRBJ2-6; D is ambiguous. With 7 bases removed from V and 12 bases from J, the gap between germline ends came to 10 bases. The CDR3 spans 11 residues. The CDR3 region is CASTLNVVLTF. CDR3 in DNA: TGTGCCAGCACCTTGAACGTCGTCCTGACTTTC.

This clonotype came up a few times. The gene calls are TRBV20-1 and TRBJ2-3, with D perhaps assigned TRBD1 or TRBD2 (5 bases each). The CDR3 length is 15 residues. From germline, CDR1 is DFQATT and CDR2 SNEGSKA (reference sequence). With 1 base removed from V and 1 base from J, the gap between germline ends came to 12 bases. The CDR3: CSARAGAEGTDTQYF. For the CDR3, the DNA is TGCAGTGCTAGAGCCGGGGCTGAGGGCACAGATACGCAGTATTTT.

V gene TRBV12-3 or TRBV12-4 combines with J gene TRBJ2-1, with 8 positions matching TRBD2. Germline trimming cut 6 bases from V and 6 bases from J; bases unmatched to any gene: 10. This CDR3 is 15 amino acids long. CDR3 nucleotide sequence: TGTGCCAGCAGGGCGCCCGGGACTAGATTCAATGAGCAGTTCTTC. Its translation: CASRAPGTRFNEQFF.

The gene calls are TRBV15 and TRBJ1-3, with D unresolved. V was clipped by 1 base and J by 0 bases, with 10 bases between them. From germline, CDR1 is LNHNV and CDR2 YYDKDF (reference sequence). CDR3 length: 16 residues. CDR3 nucleotide sequence: TGTGCCACCAGCAGAGCCCCAGGAGACTCTGGAAACACCATATATTTT. Its translation: CATSRAPGDSGNTIYF.

Only a few counts were recorded for this clonotype. The chain employs TRBV9 and TRBJ1-1; tentative D call: TRBD1 (5 bases). The CDR3 sequence is 14 residues long. Germline assignment: CDR1 SGDLS and CDR2 YYNGEE. V was pared by 0 bases and J by 2 bases, with 8 bases between. CDR3 bases: TGTGCCAGCAGCGTAGTAGGGGCTAACACTGAAGCTTTCTTT. Translated, it gives CASSVVGANTEAFF.

This clonotype was seen a few times. The gene calls are TRBV6-2 or TRBV6-3 and TRBJ1-1; D may be TRBD1 (6 bases). V was pared by 1 base and J by 1 base, with 13 bases between. From germline, CDR1 is MNHEY and CDR2 SVGEGT. The CDR3 runs to 16 residues. The DNA for the CDR3 is TGTGCCAGCAGTTACTGGGGGGCTCGGACGAACACTGAAGCTTTCTTT. It encodes CASSYWGARTNTEAFF.

The V call is TRBV7-8, the J call TRBJ2-5; 10 bases align to TRBD2. V was pared by 4 bases and J by 5 bases, with 1 base of the junction left unmatched. This CDR3 is built from 13 residues. Germline V gives CDR1 SGHVS, CDR2 FQNEAQ. The DNA of the CDR3 is TGTGCCAGCAGCTGGGGACTAGCGGAGACCCAGTACTTC. Translated, it gives CASSWGLAETQYF.

The V and J genes are TRBV5-4 and TRBJ1-1; weak D call: TRBD1 (6 bases). Germline V gene sequence: CDR1 SGHNT, CDR2 YYREEE (reference sequence). Trimming removed 2 bases at V and 0 bases at J, with 11 bases between. The CDR3 runs 15 residues. CDR3 DNA sequence: TGTGCCAGCAGCTTTGGACAGCAGATGAACACTGAAGCTTTCTTT. This codes for CASSFGQQMNTEAFF.

This clonotype was seen a few times. The CDR3 coding sequence is TGCAGCGGCATTGTTACGAACACTGAAGCTTTCTTT. It specifies CSGIVTNTEAFF. This chain uses TRBV29-1 with TRBJ1-1, with unresolved D. From germline, CDR1 is SQVTM and CDR2 ANQGSEA. This CDR3 region has 12 residues. Trimming shortened V by 7 bases and J by 1 base, and 10 bases separated the two germline ends. The full variable domain, in which reference TRBV29-1 and TRBJ1-1 provide the parts outside the CDR3, is SAVISQKPSRDICQRGTSLTIQCQVDSQVTMMFWYRQQPGQSLTLIATANQGSEATYESGFVIDKFPISRPNLTFSTLTVSNMSPEDSSIYLCSGIVTNTEAFFGQGTRLTVV.

The chain employs TRBV18 and TRBJ2-5, with D perhaps TRBD1 (6 bases). V was clipped by 0 bases and J by 1 base, with 9 bases between them. Germline V CDR1 and CDR2: KGHSH, LQKENI. The CDR3 loop spans 15 amino acids. The DNA for the CDR3 is TGTGCCAGCTCACCACCGGACAGAATCCAAGAGACCCAGTACTTC. Protein sequence: CASSPPDRIQETQYF.

This clonotype came up a few times. The chain carries TRBV11-1 and TRBJ2-1; D is perhaps TRBD2 (6 bases). Trimming cost V 7 bases and J 2 bases, with 21 bases left between them. Germline CDR1 SGHAT, CDR2 FQDESV (reference sequence). The CDR3 length is 17 residues. The CDR3 nucleotides are TGTGCCAGCACCCCCCGGGGGTTAAGGATCCCCTACAATGAGCAGTTCTTC. Amino acids: CASTPRGLRIPYNEQFF.

This clonotype has ten or more counts. V usage is TRBV5-5 and J usage is TRBJ1-2, with 7 bases aligning to TRBD1. J gave up 8 bases and V 4 bases, and 8 bases lay outside the gene matches. The germline CDR1 and CDR2 sequences are SGHKS and YYEKEE (reference sequence). CDR3 length: 13 residues. The CDR3 loop is CASSTEGAGGYTF. In DNA form, the CDR3 reads TGTGCCAGCAGCACCGAGGGGGCCGGGGGCTACACCTTC.

This chain joins TRBV9 and TRBJ2-3, with 11 bases lining up with TRBD1. CDR3 length: 15 residues. Germline-derived CDR1 and CDR2 are SGDLS and YYNGEE. J lost 3 bases, V lost 3 bases, and 3 bases had no gene match. CDR3 DNA: TGTGCCAGCAGCGCCGGGACAGGGGGAACAGATACGCAGTATTTT. It yields the protein CASSAGTGGTDTQYF.

A note on this clonotype: Compared with germline, one end of the junction differs, possibly owing to a read error. The chain combines TRBV24-1 with TRBJ2-2, with 10 bases identical to TRBD1. Germline V CDR1 and CDR2: KGHDR, SFDVKD. There are 19 residues in the CDR3. DNA for the CDR3: TGTGCCACTAGTGGGACTTCTCCCGGGACAGGGGCGAACACCGGGGAGCTGTTTTTT. Amino acid sequence: CATSGTSPGTGANTGELFF.

In its sample, this clonotype was seen a few times. The chain uses TRBV9 and TRBJ2-1; 11 bases agree with TRBD2. J was trimmed by 4 bases and V by 0 bases; bases with no gene match: 3. CDR3 length: 16 amino acids. CDR1 and CDR2 from the germline V gene are SGDLS and YYNGEE. CDR3 protein: CASSVGGTSGYNEQFF. The CDR3 DNA is TGTGCCAGCAGCGTAGGGGGGACTAGCGGATACAATGAGCAGTTCTTC.

The chain has TRBV5-1 and TRBJ1-2, with a possible D match to TRBD1 (6 bases). CDR3 length equals 14 residues. V was trimmed by 4 bases and J by 4 bases, leaving 14 bases between them. Germline assignment: CDR1 SGHRS and CDR2 YFSETQ. The CDR3 here is CASSPRGQVYGYTF. The CDR3 DNA is TGCGCCAGCAGCCCCCGGGGACAAGTCTATGGCTACACCTTC.